This T cell receptor (beta chain) was documented in a study of T cells in women clearing cervical HPV infection. The V and J ends lost 2 bases and 9 bases respectively, with 12 bases between them. The CDR3 is 13 residues long. Per germline, CDR1 SGHNT and CDR2 YYREEE (reference sequence). A note on this clone: The observed sequence ends 3 residues before the CDR3 terminus, with the missing tail filled in from the germline J gene.

Profiled with immunoSEQ multiplex PCR; TCRdb holds only in-frame clones, not every one. The table counts around 30,000 clones; approximately 6.8% lies in the top ten. MY09/MY11 PCR detected cervical HPV DNA; dot-blot assigned genotypes. The specimen sequenced was blood buffy coat. The chain joins TRBV5-4 to TRBJ2-1, with a weak D call TRBD2 (6 bases). The sequence came from a woman between 18 and 70 years old with a cervical HPV16 infection that either progressed to CIN3+ or cleared (not recorded which). The part of the CDR3 DNA that was read is TGTGCCAGCAGCTTCCGGGACTGGAGTGAG. Protein: CASSFRDWSE. Given in full, the CDR3 is CASSFRDWSEQFF.